These T cell receptor beta chains were read from a single sample in a study of T-cell memory formation after mild COVID-19. TCRdb passed the 5' RACE reads through MiXCR, listing each CDR3 protein once. The data contain over 500,000 distinct CDR3 sequences, roughly 17% of them singletons. Sequencing was done on a sample of PBMCs or a T cell subset sorted from them (not recorded which). The receptors here all came from an adult woman who had mild COVID-19 (a few samples of this study predate the infection). Cell type and time point are not known. CDR3s include the opening cysteine and the closing phenylalanine or tryptophan. D genes are given only for firm matches.

D gene	V gene	CDR3 length	J gene	CDR3 protein
.	TRBV1	17	TRBJ2-4	CTSSQDRLAGAKNIQYF
.	TRBV7-9	12	TRBJ2-7	CASSLATDEQYF
.	TRBV5-1	17	TRBJ2-7	CASSLRGQGGSSYEQYF
TRBD1	TRBV12-3/TRBV12-4	15	TRBJ1-2	CASSPTGGGSGGYTF
TRBD1	TRBV5-1	16	TRBJ1-1	CASSLFTGGGWTEAFF
.	TRBV29-1	13	TRBJ2-7	CSVEDKRAGEQYF
.	TRBV27	13	TRBJ2-7	CASRGHNSYEQYF
TRBD2	TRBV7-7	17	TRBJ2-1	CASSPSIAGSSYNEQFF
TRBD2	TRBV6-5	14	TRBJ2-7	CASKRASGSYEQYF
.	TRBV7-9	14	TRBJ1-5	CASSGRGGRQPQHF
TRBD1	TRBV12-3/TRBV12-4	17	TRBJ2-3	CASSQSPDREEGDTQYF
TRBD1	TRBV7-4	17	TRBJ2-1	CASSSSDRFHVLNEQFF
TRBD2	TRBV29-1	14	TRBJ2-1	CSVEISGGNNEQFF
.	TRBV2	13	TRBJ1-2	CASSEQGGYGYTF
.	TRBV30	13	TRBJ1-1	CAWGLLGGTEAFF
.	TRBV12-3/TRBV12-4	12	TRBJ2-1	CASSLPQREQFF
TRBD1	TRBV12-3/TRBV12-4	12	TRBJ1-1	CASSSLQGAAFF
TRBD2	TRBV12-3/TRBV12-4	14	TRBJ2-7	CASSLGSGGNKQYF
.	TRBV11-2	14	TRBJ2-3	CASSLGLAGSTQYF
.	TRBV3-1	16	TRBJ2-1	CASAEWLLSSYNEQFF
TRBD2	TRBV27	18	TRBJ2-1	CASTLSGRAKGSYNEQFF
.	TRBV7-2	16	TRBJ1-1	CASSFLEGRMNTEAFF
TRBD2	TRBV7-8	15	TRBJ2-1	CASSVQPGTSGEQFF
.	TRBV29-1	13	TRBJ1-1	CSAQEGMNTEAFF
.	TRBV7-9	14	TRBJ1-2	CASSSRGRNYGYTF
TRBD1	TRBV7-9	14	TRBJ1-2	CASSPTTGGDGYTF
TRBD2	TRBV2	14	TRBJ2-1	CASSEASGSDEQFF
TRBD1	TRBV29-1	13	TRBJ1-1	CSAAGTANTEAFF
.	TRBV4-2	14	TRBJ1-2	CASSQGHRSDGYTF
.	TRBV6-5	15	TRBJ1-2	CASSYSDTGNYGYTF
.	TRBV5-6	16	TRBJ2-5	CASSLGDRIGKETQYF
.	TRBV21-1	18	TRBJ2-1	CASSKRAPASSSYNEQFF
.	TRBV12-3/TRBV12-4	14	TRBJ2-7	CASWKGSETGEQYF
TRBD1	TRBV7-9	16	TRBJ2-2	CASRMWQGANTGELFF
.	TRBV3-1	11	TRBJ1-1	CASSLGGKAFF
.	TRBV28	15	TRBJ1-2	CASSPPRGSNYGYTF
.	TRBV27	14	TRBJ2-5	CASSPFVLQETQYF
.	TRBV7-7	14	TRBJ2-2	CASRLSWNTGELFF
.	TRBV24-1	16	TRBJ2-3	CATSEPSAGHTDTQYF
.	TRBV12-3/TRBV12-4	18	TRBJ1-2	CASSPTGVTSRANYGYTF
TRBD2	TRBV7-8	16	TRBJ2-7	CASSRRGEGLRNEQYF
TRBD2	TRBV4-1	13	TRBJ2-7	CATSAGDSYEQYF
.	TRBV5-5	15	TRBJ1-1	CASSLTAGMNTEAFF
TRBD2	TRBV4-1	18	TRBJ2-3	CASSPKNAGTRITDTQYF